Below are 8 T cell receptor beta chains sequenced from a single sample in a study of blood T cell repertoires in COVID-19 (dated by TCRdb to 2018 to 2021). The library was obtained by the immunoSEQ multiplex PCR assay. TCRdb holds this immuneACCESS table with in-frame rearrangements only. Some clones are missing; in checked studies, unresolved V genes explain under half, and the rest has no known cause. This sample has about 220,000 clones in its table, and roughly 84% of those were observed once. The ten largest clones capture around 3% of the sample. Specimen: peripheral blood. The receptors here all came from a woman in her 30s who had recovered from COVID-19.

V usage is TRBV10-3 and J usage is TRBJ2-7; 7 bases agree with TRBD1. Per the germline V gene, CDR1 is ENHRY and CDR2 is SYGVKD. The CDR3 runs 13 residues. Trimming took 3 bases from V and 4 from J; bases not matched to a gene: 3. CDR3 DNA sequence: TGTGCCATCAGTGAAGGCAGGGGGTACGAGCAGTACTTC. It specifies CAISEGRGYEQYF.

The V gene is TRBV11-3, the J gene TRBJ2-7, with 7 bases fitting TRBD1. CDR3 length equals 14 residues. The germline CDR1 and CDR2 sequences are SGHNT and YENEEA. V was pared by 7 bases and J by 1 base, with 7 bases of the junction left unmatched. The CDR3 bases are TGTGCCAGCAACCCTGGGGGACAGTCCTACGAGCAGTACTTC. Translated, it gives CASNPGGQSYEQYF.

This clone was counted only a few times. J is TRBJ2-6 and V is TRBV9; 8 nucleotides match TRBD1. J lost 0 bases, V lost 4 bases, and 6 bases had no gene match. Germline V CDR1 and CDR2: SGDLS, YYNGEE. CDR3 size: 17 residues. The CDR3 here is CASSRTGLSSGANVLTF. CDR3 in DNA: TGTGCCAGCAGCCGGACAGGGCTTAGCTCTGGGGCCAACGTCCTGACTTTC. The whole variable domain, filled in from reference TRBV9 and TRBJ2-6, reads DSGVTQTPKHLITATGQRVTLRCSPRSGDLSVYWYQQSLDQGLQFLIQYYNGEERAKGNILERFSAQQFPDLHSELNLSSLELGDSALYFCASSRTGLSSGANVLTFGAGSRLTVL.

The V call is TRBV20-1, the J call TRBJ1-2; D uncertain. The V gene's germline CDR1 is DFQATT and CDR2 SNEGSKA (reference sequence). The CDR3 has 11 residues. Trimming stripped 4 bases from V and 6 bases from J, with 9 bases between. CDR3 region: CSATGDHGYTF. The CDR3 nucleotides read TGCAGTGCTACGGGAGACCATGGCTACACCTTC.

The gene calls are TRBV7-9 and TRBJ1-1; D is perhaps TRBD1 (5 bases). Germline CDR1 SEHNR, CDR2 FQNEAQ (reference sequence). The V end was cut by 4 bases, the J end by 2 bases, with 17 bases between. This CDR3 contains 16 residues. The CDR3: CASSSFESGLNTEAFF. The CDR3 bases are TGTGCCAGCAGCTCCTTTGAATCAGGGCTAAACACTGAAGCTTTCTTT.

The chain couples TRBV6-6 to TRBJ2-7; perhaps TRBD1 as D (5 bases). CDR3 length: 14 amino acids. The germline V gene encodes CDR1 MNHNY and CDR2 SVGAGI (reference sequence). V lost 4 bases and J lost 2, with 12 bases in between. This chain's CDR3 is CASSSIQEPYEQYF. The CDR3 nucleotides are TGTGCCAGCAGTTCCATACAGGAACCCTACGAGCAGTACTTC.

This clone showed up just once. This chain connects TRBV25-1 to TRBJ2-7; 10 nucleotides match TRBD1. The germline gives CDR1 MGHDK, CDR2 SYGVNS. V was pared by 7 bases and J by 3 bases, with 6 bases of the junction left unmatched. The CDR3 totals 14 residues. The CDR3 DNA follows: TGTGCCAGCACCGCCGGGGACAGGGGCTACGAGCAGTACTTC. Protein sequence: CASTAGDRGYEQYF.

The chain has TRBV21-1 and TRBJ1-2. TRBV21-1 is flagged as a pseudogene. The CDR3 spans 16 residues. DNA for the CDR3: TGTGCCAGCAGCAAAGGTGACGACAAAACCGGGGAAGGCTACACCTTC. The encoded protein is CASSKGDDKTGEGYTF.